The clone carrying this T cell receptor beta chain was seen ten or more times. Its antigen remains unknown. The time point denotes: newly diagnosed GD, antithyroid drugs for less than 3 months. The TCR library was made from RNA that had been extracted from PBMCs in TRIzol. The data stem from a study of regulatory T cells in long-lasting Graves disease. Broader study findings: There were preferences for TRBV28, TRBJ1-2 and TRBJ2-5 in persistent disease.

Assembly of TCR beta libraries relied on iRepertoire HTBI primers together with Arm-PCR of CDR3 regions. TCRdb reanalysed the multiplex PCR reads using MiXCR and keeps one entry per CDR3 protein. The table records approximately 400,000 distinct CDR3 sequences, under 15% of them present only once. CDR3 length equals 13 residues. The germline V gene has CDR1 MNHEY and CDR2 SVGEGT. The trim removed 6 bases at V and 8 bases at J, leaving 5 bases unmatched. These data were likewise used in another study, on T cells in Graves' hyperthyroidism and ophthalmopathy. That source notes: The diagnostic basis comprised clinical symptoms, serum thyroxine and TRAb, thyroid ultrasound and orbital computed tomography. The HTBI primer set was used in a first-round RT-PCR of the TCR CDR3.

The specimen comprised peripheral blood mononuclear cells (PBMCs), sampled at new diagnosis, from a patient treated with antithyroid drugs. The rearrangement uses TRBV6-2 or TRBV6-3 and TRBJ2-1; 9 nucleotides match TRBD1. The receptor was derived from a woman in her 30s with Graves disease. Here the CDR3 DNA reads TGTGCCAGCAGACGGACAGGGGACCATGAGCAGTTCTTC. Translation gives CASRRTGDHEQFF.